The clone carrying this TCR beta chain was recorded a few times. This entry is derived from a study of blood T cells in healthy people across ages. Trimming cost V 6 bases and J 11 bases, with 14 bases left between them. The CDR3 sequence is 13 residues long. CDR1 and CDR2 from the germline V gene are MDHEN and SYDVKM. A second PCR, run for roughly 7 to 12 cycles, used a sample-barcoded 5' primer plus a J-beta primer mix. Every single cDNA molecule received a tag from a template-switch adaptor with 12 random nucleotides. TCRdb reprocessed the 5' RACE reads via MiXCR and lists one record per CDR3 protein. The sample holds about 1.6 million distinct CDR3 sequences, around 36% seen once.

The sequence was collected from a woman under 40 in good health. The chain couples TRBV28 to TRBJ1-6, with D possibly matching TRBD1 (5 bases). The specimen was blood. CDR3 sequence reads: CASRRGGGAPLHF. The CDR3 DNA reads as TGTGCCAGCAGGCGAGGCGGGGGTGCACCCCTCCACTTT.